This entry lists 5 T cell receptor beta chains sequenced from one sample in a study of PD-1 blockade in mismatch repair-deficient tumors. Assay: immunoSEQ multiplex PCR; the TCRdb copy retains only in-frame clones and omits some. Of roughly 79,000 clones in the sample, about 82% are singletons; the top ten hold about 6%. The source material was peripheral blood, sampled 44 weeks after starting pembrolizumab. These receptors were collected from an adult with mismatch repair-deficient cancer.

This chain connects TRBV5-4 to TRBJ2-7; TRBD2 aligns across 10 bases. Germline V lookup: CDR1 SGHNT, CDR2 YYREEE (reference sequence). V dropped 4 bases and J dropped 4; count of bases not matched to a gene: 5. The CDR3 consists of 14 residues. The CDR3 here is CASSGAGGLYEQYF. CDR3 DNA: TGTGCCAGCAGCGGAGCGGGAGGGCTGTACGAGCAGTACTTC.

The V and J genes are TRBV5-8 and TRBJ1-2; a weak D match, TRBD1 (6 bases). Trimming pared 4 bases from V and 8 bases from J, leaving 21 bases between. Germline V lookup: CDR1 SGHTS, CDR2 YDEGEE. CDR3 size: 15 residues. The CDR3 nucleotides read TGTGCCAGCAGCCAACAGGGTTTGGTCGTCGGCGGCTACACCTTC. Its translation: CASSQQGLVVGGYTF.

In its sample, this clone was seen a few times. The V gene is TRBV11-2, the J gene TRBJ2-3, with TRBD2 as a possible D gene (6 bases). With 0 bases removed from V and 0 bases from J, the gap between germline ends came to 7 bases. Germline V CDR1 and CDR2: SGHAT, FQNNGV. CDR3 length equals 15 residues. The CDR3 DNA sequence: TGTGCCAGCAGCTTAGATGGGACTAGCACAGATACGCAGTATTTT. It is translated as CASSLDGTSTDTQYF.

V is TRBV6-4 and J is TRBJ1-1; the D is unclear. With 0 bases removed from V and 1 base from J, the gap between germline ends came to 21 bases. CDR1 and CDR2 (germline): MRHNA, SNTAGT. The CDR3 totals 19 residues. The chain's CDR3 is CASSDSMRRNQTSNTEAFF. CDR3 nucleotide sequence: TGTGCCAGCAGTGACTCCATGCGGCGGAACCAGACTTCGAACACTGAAGCTTTCTTT.

This chain uses TRBV6-1 with TRBJ1-5, with D tentatively TRBD1 (5 bases). The germline gives CDR1 MNHNS, CDR2 SASEGT. The CDR3 is 16 residues long. Trimming took off 3 bases at V and 2 bases at J, with 14 bases between the two ends. The CDR3 sequence is CASSEFGAAGNQPQHF. CDR3 bases: TGTGCCAGCAGTGAGTTTGGGGCTGCGGGCAATCAGCCCCAGCATTTT.